This T cell receptor (beta chain) was found in a study of blood T cells in healthy people across ages. The CDR3 contains 16 residues. Germline CDR1 and CDR2: MGHRA and YSYEKL. Trimming left V 1 base short and J 8 bases short, with 17 bases between. A second PCR of about 7 to 11 cycles used a sample-barcoded 5' primer and a J-beta primer mix. TCRdb independently ran MiXCR on the 5' RACE reads; one entry per CDR3 protein. Of some 850,000 distinct CDR3 sequences listed, roughly 24% are singletons. This sample also appeared in a second study, on T cells of mothers and their children.

Sequenced sample: blood. This TCR came from a boy aged 5 to 17 in good health. The chain recombines TRBV4-1 with TRBJ1-4; D gene uncertain. CDR3 sequence (DNA): TGCGCCAGCAGCCAAGGAGATTCGTGGCGACAAGAAAAACTGTTTTTT. Translated, it gives CASSQGDSWRQEKLFF.